Reported below is one TCR beta chain. The entry originates in a study of Ad26.COV2.S vaccination and SARS-CoV-2 variants. Study as a whole: Participant was drawn from the COV1001 Ad26.COV2.S trial arm. In the study, Ad26.COV2.S was injected intramuscularly once, or twice 56 days apart.

Treatment here: over 15 received Ad26.COV2.S at low or high dose, single or two shots; a few received placebo; per-sample allocation not given. Samples were taken on day 63 after the first vaccine or placebo injection. Profiled with immunoSEQ multiplex PCR; TCRdb holds only in-frame clones, not every one. The data contain fewer than 400,000 clones, 90% of them seen just once; the ten biggest clones take up approximately 5%. The V segment lost 5 bases and the J segment 4 bases; nucleotides outside the gene matches: 7. Germline V lookup: CDR1 MNHEY, CDR2 SMNVEV (reference sequence). The CDR3 totals 14 residues.

This TCR came from a person aged 18-65 years who received the Ad26.COV2.S COVID-19 vaccine or a placebo. The sequenced sample was peripheral blood, obtained in a trial of Ad26.COV2.S vaccine versus placebo. This sequence joins TRBV27 and TRBJ1-1; 7 nucleotides line up with TRBD1. CDR3 in amino acids: CASSENRGITEAFF. The CDR3 region has the DNA TGTGCCAGCAGTGAAAACAGGGGAATCACTGAAGCTTTCTTT.